Sequencing of this T cell receptor (beta chain) was carried out in a study of T-cell reconstitution after alpha-beta-depleted transplantation in children. The length of the CDR3 is 12 residues. Trimming removed 3 bases from V and 7 bases from J, with 8 bases in between. This clonotype was observed a handful of times. It was with unique molecular identifiers that the TCRbeta library was prepared. TCRdb analysed the PCR reads with MiXCR anew, one entry per CDR3 protein. There are about 980,000 distinct CDR3 sequences in the sample; about 29% occur only once, and 25% to 35% lies in the top ten. The sequence was collected from a boy younger than two who had a stem cell transplant for SCID, so the T cells may come from the graft donor. The J gene is TRBJ2-3, the V gene TRBV12-3 or TRBV12-4; D remains unclear. Sequences were derived from PBMCs, mostly from graft donor cells, sampled 360 days after TCRalphabeta/CD19-depleted stem cell transplant. For the CDR3, the DNA is TGTGCCAGCAGTTTTGGTAGAAATACGCAGTATTTT. This sequence encodes CASSFGRNTQYF.